This T cell receptor beta chain was recovered during a study of T cells in Graves' hyperthyroidism and ophthalmopathy. Study-wide findings and caveats: Ophthalmopathy was separated from stable hyperthyroidism by a 13 V-J model.

This CDR3 is 14 amino acids long. With 6 bases removed from V and 9 bases from J, the gap between germline ends came to 20 bases. From germline, CDR1 is LNHDA and CDR2 SQIVND (reference sequence). In this sample, this clonotype turned up a few times. Its antigen is currently unknown. Using RNA transcripts as the source, TCR beta CDR3 regions were amplified. First-round RT-PCR with HTBI primers amplified the TCR CDR3 region. TCRdb recomputed calls from the multiplex PCR reads with MiXCR, one row per CDR3 protein. The sample lists about 420,000 distinct CDR3 sequences, roughly an eighth occurring once. The rearrangement uses TRBV19 and TRBJ2-5; possible D gene TRBD1, 6 bases. Sequencing input: blood. The sequence was obtained from a woman aged 18-29 years with Graves' hyperthyroidism. CDR3 nucleotides: TGTGCCAGTAGCTCCACAGGGTTTGGGGCGGCCCAGTACTTC. This translates into CASSSTGFGAAQYF.